The source of this TCR beta chain is a study of blood T cell repertoires in COVID-19. Whole-study context: Both acute and convalescent COVID-19 samples were obtained from the United States, Italy and Spain. PBMCs, B-cell-depleted T cells, or T cells were the source of the cDNA or gDNA that made up the material.

The CDR3 spans 16 residues. The germline gives CDR1 SGHTA, CDR2 FQGNSA. V dropped 5 bases and J dropped 2 bases, with 17 bases sitting between them. The authors' processing: Quantification of nucleated cells was approximated via reference gene primer amplification. The assay was immunoSEQ multiplex PCR, and TCRdb's table has in-frame clones only and misses some. V and J calls plus clone size are reproduced from that table; the DNA served to infer D and trimming. The sample includes approximately 340,000 clones, approximately 90% of them seen just once. A Seattle source enrolled patients during active infection and followed them longitudinally.

V is TRBV7-2 and J is TRBJ2-3; D unresolved. This receptor was obtained from a man younger than 45 with COVID-19, enrolled during active disease. The sample consisted of peripheral blood. CDR3 DNA: TGTGCCAGCAGCCTCCGCCAGATGGAGCCCACAGATACGCAGTATTTT. Its translation: CASSLRQMEPTDTQYF.